This TCR beta chain was sequenced during a study of shared clonotypes between healthy human individuals. With respect to this clone: Its antigen is unknown.

Study conclusions and caveats: When compared with the clonotypes that were shared by all four sorted-subset donors, the non-shared clonotypes turned out to have lower generation probabilities.

Generated by immunoSEQ multiplex PCR, the TCRdb table keeps only in-frame clones and is missing some. The table has more than 1.2 million clones, approximately 98.5% seen once; the top ten hold about 0.34%. V lost 7 bases and J lost 4, with 19 bases in between. Germline V CDR1 and CDR2: MDHEN, SYDVKM. The CDR3 loop spans 16 amino acids. This chain links TRBV28 with TRBJ1-4; a weak D match, TRBD1 (6 bases). The specimen was naive CD4+ T cells sorted from blood. Subset noted: CD45RA+ positively selected. This clonotype was sampled from a man between 25 and 39 years old in good health. Here the CDR3 reads CASKGQGRRVNEKLFF. In DNA form, the CDR3 reads TGTGCCAGCAAGGGGCAGGGGAGGCGCGTTAATGAAAAACTGTTTTTT.